This entry concerns a single T cell receptor beta chain. Time point denoted: pretreatment peripheral blood. The CDR3 is made up of 14 amino acids. With 6 bases removed from V and 7 bases from J, the gap between germline ends came to 18 bases. Germline CDR1 MNHEY, CDR2 SMNVEV (reference sequence). The repertoire was sequenced with immunoSEQ multiplex PCR; TCRdb's copy has only in-frame clones and lacks some. The sample has 85,000 to 100,000 clones; roughly 87% are singletons. This entry is derived from a study of PD-L1 blockade in urothelial cancer. The source material was PBMCs, sampled around atezolizumab (anti-PD-L1) treatment. This receptor was obtained from a man in his fifties or sixties with urothelial cancer. The chain links TRBV27 to TRBJ2-5, with D perhaps TRBD1 (5 bases). The CDR3 here is CASSATRQGGTQYF. CDR3 sequence (DNA): TGTGCCAGCAGCGCAACAAGGCAGGGTGGGACCCAGTACTTC.